What follows describes a single TCR beta chain. Its antigen is currently not known. Base-call qualities are not available, and no considerably larger clone is one nucleotide away. This record belongs to a study of CD49a tissue-resident CD8 T cells in human skin (dated by TCRdb to about 2017). Broadly, across the study: The study looked at subsets of tissue-resident memory CD8+ T cells in human skin, with the subsets defined by expression of CD49a, CD69 and CD103.

Its CDR3 holds 17 amino acids, cysteine through phenylalanine. The entry retains the CDR3 DNA only, 51 bases that are in frame from base 1. Libraries were constructed by the immunoSEQ multiplex PCR assay. In the original analysis: How frequently each TCR V beta family was used was compared between the sorted CD8+ T cell populations from blood, dermis and epidermis. TCRdb holds this immuneACCESS table with in-frame rearrangements only. Some clones are missing; in checked studies, unresolved V genes explain under half, and the rest has no known cause. D and trimming come from the DNA, and the V and J calls and clone size come from that table. The sample's own table lists around 93 clones. For four or five healthy donors, CD8+ T cells were sorted from blood, dermis and epidermis, and the TCR beta CDR3 regions of these cells were analysed. Both blood and skin samples were provided by each TCR-sequenced donor, and all TCR-sequenced donors were healthy individuals. Sorting was used to isolate CD8+ T cell populations ahead of TCR beta sequencing.

The sample taken for sequencing was CLA+ CD8+ effector memory T cells sorted from blood. The receptor was derived from a human donor in good health. The sequence is built from TRBV12-1 and TRBJ2-6; TRBD1 is the table's D call, not checked against the DNA. TRBV12-1 is deemed a pseudogene. CDR3 loop: CASSFSIGQSRANVLTF. The bases are TGTGCCAGCAGCTTTTCCATAGGACAAAGTCGGGCCAACGTCCTGACTTTC.